These 11 T cell receptor beta chains were all obtained from the same sample, sequenced in a study of OX40 agonist ivuxolimab in advanced cancers. TCRdb's table, derived via immunoSEQ multiplex PCR, lists solely in-frame clones and lacks some. The repertoire has 65,000 to 100,000 clones, around 90% of them found once; the top ten carry around 6.9%. Source: CD4+ or CD8+ T cells sorted from blood, taken in a trial of the OX40 agonist ivuxolimab. These receptors were collected from an adult with an advanced solid tumor such as melanoma, head and neck, liver or kidney cancer.

V usage is TRBV2 and J usage is TRBJ2-5; a weak D match, TRBD2 (5 bases). V was clipped by 4 bases and J by 2 bases, with 11 bases between them. The CDR3 covers 14 residues. In germline, CDR1 is SNHLY, CDR2 FYNNEI. CDR3 sequence (DNA): TGTGCCAGCAGTGTTGAAGGACTTCAAGAGACCCAGTACTTC. Translated: CASSVEGLQETQYF.

The CDR3, as DNA: TGTGCCAGTAGTGTCAGGACGAGCTCTGGAAACACCATATATTTT. This gives the protein CASSVRTSSGNTIYF. The V gene is TRBV19, the J gene TRBJ1-3; D ambiguous. V was pared by 5 bases and J by 0 bases, with 11 bases between. This CDR3 comprises 15 residues. Germline loops: CDR1 LNHDA, CDR2 SQIVND (reference sequence).

The rearrangement links TRBV5-1 to TRBJ2-2; 7 positions match TRBD1. There are 16 residues in the CDR3. Germline V lookup: CDR1 SGHRS, CDR2 YFSETQ. Losses at the gene ends were 0 bases for V and 1 base for J; bases not matched to a gene: 3. CDR3 protein: CASSLVGTVNTGELFF. The CDR3 DNA follows: TGCGCCAGCAGCTTGGTAGGGACAGTGAACACCGGGGAGCTGTTTTTT.

For the CDR3, the DNA is TGCAGCGGTGACAGGGGGCTGGAGCAGTACTTC. As protein: CSGDRGLEQYF. The rearrangement uses TRBV29-1 and TRBJ2-7; 10 bases map to TRBD1. In germline, CDR1 is SQVTM, CDR2 ANQGSEA. This CDR3 has 11 residues. The ends lost 7 bases at V and 7 bases at J; junction bases unmatched: 4.

The chain carries TRBV5-5 and TRBJ2-1; TRBD2 matches 7 bases. This CDR3 spans 16 amino acids. CDR1 SGHKS and CDR2 YYEKEE come from the germline V gene (reference sequence). Unmatched junction bases numbered 8, after V lost 3 bases and J lost 2 bases. CDR3 sequence reads: CASSSRQRGAYNEQFF. CDR3 nucleotide sequence: TGTGCCAGCAGCTCCCGTCAGCGGGGAGCCTACAATGAGCAGTTCTTC.

V usage is TRBV6-6 and J usage is TRBJ2-7; TRBD1 matches at 9 bases. Unmatched junction bases numbered 9, after V lost 2 bases and J lost 7 bases. The CDR3 consists of 15 residues. Germline CDR1 is MNHNY and CDR2 is SVGAGI (reference sequence). The CDR3 DNA reads as TGTGCCAGCAGTTACCCACCACAGGGGGCTCAAGAGCAGTACTTC. The encoded protein is CASSYPPQGAQEQYF.

The chain couples TRBV9 to TRBJ2-1, with D uncertain. The CDR3 runs 14 residues. Looked up from germline, CDR1 is SGDLS and CDR2 is YYNGEE. Trimming took 0 bases from V and 6 from J, leaving 10 bases between them. The DNA for the CDR3 is TGTGCCAGCAGCGTAGCGTTAGCTTCCAATGAGCAGTTCTTC. Its translation is CASSVALASNEQFF. Full variable domain (rest looked up from reference TRBV9 and TRBJ2-1): DSGVTQTPKHLITATGQRVTLRCSPRSGDLSVYWYQQSLDQGLQFLIQYYNGEERAKGNILERFSAQQFPDLHSELNLSSLELGDSALYFCASSVALASNEQFFGPGTRLTVL.

The chain carries TRBV7-2 and TRBJ2-7; D possibly corresponds to TRBD2 (5 bases). The germline CDR1 and CDR2 sequences are SGHTA and FQGNSA. The CDR3 runs 18 residues. Trimming removed 5 bases from V and 3 bases from J, with 26 bases in between. CDR3 sequence (DNA): TGTGCCAGCAGCCGAGAACCTCCGGGGAAAAAGGGCCACTACGAGCAGTACTTC. Translation gives CASSREPPGKKGHYEQYF.

This clone was picked up a small number of times. The gene calls are TRBV5-6 and TRBJ1-2, with D unclear. V gave up 0 bases and J gave up 1 base, with 1 base separating them. The CDR3 extends over 12 amino acids. Germline loops: CDR1 SGHDT, CDR2 YYEEEE. The CDR3: CASSLGNYGYTF. As DNA, the CDR3 is TGTGCCAGCAGCTTGGGTAACTATGGCTACACCTTC. Based on the CDR3 plus reference TRBV5-6 and TRBJ1-2, the full variable domain is DAGVTQSPTHLIKTRGQQVTLRCSPKSGHDTVSWYQQALGQGPQFIFQYYEEEERQRGNFPDRFSGHQFPNYSSELNVNALLLGDSALYLCASSLGNYGYTFGSGTRLTVV.

The V and J genes are TRBV10-1 and TRBJ2-4; the match to TRBD2 covers 11 bases. In germline, CDR1 is WNHNN, CDR2 SYGVQD (reference sequence). Trimming took 3 bases from V and 5 from J; bases not matched to a gene: 6. This CDR3 has 16 amino acids. The CDR3 DNA reads TGCGCCAGCAGTGACTTAGCGGGAGGGCCTGAAAACATTCAGTACTTC. Protein: CASSDLAGGPENIQYF.

This clone was seen just once. The CDR3 protein is CSVGPGNNEQFF. The CDR3 DNA sequence: TGCAGCGTTGGTCCAGGAAACAATGAGCAGTTCTTC. The rearrangement links TRBV29-1 to TRBJ2-1; unclear D gene. V gave up 4 bases and J gave up 5 bases, with 9 bases separating them. Looked up from germline, CDR1 is SQVTM and CDR2 is ANQGSEA. This CDR3 has 12 residues.